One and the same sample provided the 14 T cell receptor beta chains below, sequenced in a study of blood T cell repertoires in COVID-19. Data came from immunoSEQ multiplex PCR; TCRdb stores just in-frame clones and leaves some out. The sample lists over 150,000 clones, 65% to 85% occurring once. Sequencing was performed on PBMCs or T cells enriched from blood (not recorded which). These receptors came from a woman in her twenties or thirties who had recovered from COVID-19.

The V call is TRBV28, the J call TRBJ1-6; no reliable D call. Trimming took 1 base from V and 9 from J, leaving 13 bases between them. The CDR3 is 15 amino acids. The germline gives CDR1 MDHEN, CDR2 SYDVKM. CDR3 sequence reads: CASSLLAGFSSPLHF. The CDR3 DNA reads TGTGCCAGCAGTTTATTGGCAGGTTTTAGTTCACCCCTCCACTTT.

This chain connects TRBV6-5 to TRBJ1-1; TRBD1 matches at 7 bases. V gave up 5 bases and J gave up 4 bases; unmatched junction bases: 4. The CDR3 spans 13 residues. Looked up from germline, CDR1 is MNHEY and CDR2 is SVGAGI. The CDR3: CASSPRQGTEAFF. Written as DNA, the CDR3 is TGTGCCAGCAGTCCCAGACAGGGCACTGAAGCTTTCTTT.

CDR3 DNA sequence: TGTGCCACCAGTGGCGACGGACTAGCGGCAACCTACAATGAGCAGTTCTTC. This codes for CATSGDGLAATYNEQFF. The genes are TRBV24-1 and TRBJ2-1; 10 bases line up with TRBD2. Unmatched junction bases numbered 8, after V lost 5 bases and J lost 2 bases. The CDR3 is 17 residues long. Germline V CDR1 and CDR2: KGHDR, SFDVKD.

As DNA, the CDR3 is TGTGCCAGTATCCATCGACAGAACACTGAAGCTTTCTTT. Residues: CASIHRQNTEAFF. V gene TRBV19 combines with J gene TRBJ1-1; no reliable D call. CDR1 is LNHDA, CDR2 SQIVND, per germline (reference sequence). Between the trimmed V and J ends, which lost 7 bases and 1 base, there was a span of 10 bases. The CDR3 consists of 13 residues.

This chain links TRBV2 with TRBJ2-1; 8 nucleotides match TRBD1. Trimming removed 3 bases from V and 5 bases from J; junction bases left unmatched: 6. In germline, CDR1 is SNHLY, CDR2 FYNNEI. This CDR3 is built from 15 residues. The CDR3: CASSDTRGPNNEQFF. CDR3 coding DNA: TGTGCCAGCAGTGATACCAGGGGGCCCAACAATGAGCAGTTCTTC. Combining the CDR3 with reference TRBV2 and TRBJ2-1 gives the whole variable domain EPEVTQTPSHQVTQMGQEVILRCVPISNHLYFYWYRQILGQKVEFLVSFYNNEISEKSEIFDDQFSVERPDGSNFTLKIRSTKLEDSAMYFCASSDTRGPNNEQFFGPGTRLTVL.

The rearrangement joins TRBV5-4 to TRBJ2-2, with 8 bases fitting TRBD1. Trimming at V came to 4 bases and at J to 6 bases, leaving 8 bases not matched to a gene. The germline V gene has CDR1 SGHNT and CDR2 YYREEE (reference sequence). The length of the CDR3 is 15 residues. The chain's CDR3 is CASSRTGNGPGELFF. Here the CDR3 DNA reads TGTGCCAGCAGCCGGACAGGGAACGGTCCCGGGGAGCTGTTTTTT.

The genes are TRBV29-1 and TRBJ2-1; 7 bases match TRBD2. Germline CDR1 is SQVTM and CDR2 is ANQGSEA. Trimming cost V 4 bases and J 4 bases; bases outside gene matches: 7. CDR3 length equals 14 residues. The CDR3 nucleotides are TGCAGCGTTGTCGGTCTAGCGGAGTACAATGAGCAGTTCTTC. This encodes CSVVGLAEYNEQFF.

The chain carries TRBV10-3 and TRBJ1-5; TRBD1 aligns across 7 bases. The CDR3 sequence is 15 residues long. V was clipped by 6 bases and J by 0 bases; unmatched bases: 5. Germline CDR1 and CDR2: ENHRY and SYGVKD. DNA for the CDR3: TGTGCCATCAGCCGACAGGGCAATAGCAATCAGCCCCAGCATTTT. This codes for CAISRQGNSNQPQHF.

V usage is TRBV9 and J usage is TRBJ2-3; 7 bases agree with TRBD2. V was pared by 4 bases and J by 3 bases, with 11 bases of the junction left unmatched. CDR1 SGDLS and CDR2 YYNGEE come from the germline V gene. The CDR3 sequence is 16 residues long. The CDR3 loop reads CASSNLAGRETDTQYF. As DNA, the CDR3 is TGTGCCAGCAGCAATCTGGCGGGGAGGGAAACAGATACGCAGTATTTT. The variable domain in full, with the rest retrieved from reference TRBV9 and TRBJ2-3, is DSGVTQTPKHLITATGQRVTLRCSPRSGDLSVYWYQQSLDQGLQFLIQYYNGEERAKGNILERFSAQQFPDLHSELNLSSLELGDSALYFCASSNLAGRETDTQYFGPGTRLTVL.

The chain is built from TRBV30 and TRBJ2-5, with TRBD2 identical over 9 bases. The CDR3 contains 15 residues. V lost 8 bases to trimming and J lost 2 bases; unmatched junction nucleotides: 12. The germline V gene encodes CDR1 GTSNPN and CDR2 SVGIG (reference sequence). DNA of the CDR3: TGTGCCCGGGACTTAGCGGGAGCGGGGCAAGAGACCCAGTACTTC. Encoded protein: CARDLAGAGQETQYF.

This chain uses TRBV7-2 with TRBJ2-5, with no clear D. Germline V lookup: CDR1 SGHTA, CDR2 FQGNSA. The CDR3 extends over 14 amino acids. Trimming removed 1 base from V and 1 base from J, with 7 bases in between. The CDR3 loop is CASSLVSSQETQYF. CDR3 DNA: TGTGCCAGCAGCTTAGTGTCCAGCCAAGAGACCCAGTACTTC.

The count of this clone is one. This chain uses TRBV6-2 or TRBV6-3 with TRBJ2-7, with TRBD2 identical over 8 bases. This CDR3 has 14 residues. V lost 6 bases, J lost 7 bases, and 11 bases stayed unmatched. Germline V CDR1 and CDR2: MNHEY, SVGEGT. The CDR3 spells CASSSHSGLGEQYV. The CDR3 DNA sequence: TGTGCCAGCAGCTCCCACTCGGGACTAGGGGAGCAGTACGTC.

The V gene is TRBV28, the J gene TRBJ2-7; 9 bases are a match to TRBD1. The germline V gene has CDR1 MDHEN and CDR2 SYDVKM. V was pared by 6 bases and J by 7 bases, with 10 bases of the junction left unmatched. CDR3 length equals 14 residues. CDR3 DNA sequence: TGTGCCAGCAGCCTAATACAGGGGGCTCGGGAGCAGTACGTC. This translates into CASSLIQGAREQYV.

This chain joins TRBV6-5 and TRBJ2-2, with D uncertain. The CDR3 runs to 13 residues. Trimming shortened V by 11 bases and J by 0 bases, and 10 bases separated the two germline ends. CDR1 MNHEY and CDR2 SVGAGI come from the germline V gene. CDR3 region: CALSGPNTGELFF. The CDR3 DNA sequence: TGTGCCCTGAGTGGTCCGAACACCGGGGAGCTGTTTTTT.